This T cell receptor (beta chain) was captured in a study of T cell responses to AZD1222 COVID-19 vaccine. General observations from the study: White British donors predominated, females outnumbered males, and clonal diversity was possibly underestimated.

The repertoire was sequenced with immunoSEQ multiplex PCR; TCRdb's copy has only in-frame clones and lacks some. The sample consists of fewer than 150,000 clones, around nine tenths of them appearing once. As for this clone: Its antigen is not known.

V was pared by 2 bases and J by 11 bases, with 11 bases of the junction left unmatched. The CDR3 has 14 amino acids. Germline V gives CDR1 LGHNA, CDR2 YNFKEQ. V and J are TRBV4-2 and TRBJ1-1, with 7 bases lining up with TRBD1. This clonotype originated in an adult who received the AZD1222 COVID-19 vaccine. The starting material was peripheral blood, obtained 28 days after the second AZD1222 dose. CDR3: CASSQPQGGVWAFF. The CDR3 DNA reads TGTGCCAGCAGCCAACCGCAAGGGGGCGTTTGGGCTTTCTTT.